This record concerns one TCR beta chain sequence. The clone's antigen remains unknown. No per-base quality is available; no much larger clone lies one base away. This entry belongs to a study of T-cell reconstitution after alpha-beta-depleted transplantation in children (TCRdb year 2016). Turning to the overall study: The study quantitatively tracked T-cell immune reconstitution after TCRalphabeta/CD19-depleted allogeneic hematopoietic cell transplantation in children using TCR repertoire profiling.

Via the germline V gene (reference sequence), CDR1 is SEHNR and CDR2 FQNEAQ. The CDR3 holds 15 amino acids from the cysteine to the phenylalanine. This entry keeps only the CDR3 DNA: 45 bases, framed from base 1. At the junction V is shortened by 5 bases and J by 6 bases; bases outside the gene matches: 7. Libraries were made using PCR. Sequencing relied on an Illumina HiSeq 2500. Molecular barcoding was employed in the preparation of TCR libraries, with unique molecular identifiers being used to normalize TCRbeta repertoire quantification. TCRdb took the public reads, trimmed them with fastp at Q25, ran MiXCR for clone calling and kept in-frame beta chains. Every distinct CDR3 protein forms one entry, paired with its most common genes and DNA. In all, the sample holds approximately 350,000 distinct CDR3 sequences, and more than 10% of those were seen once. The leading ten clones occupy around 4.5% of the sample.

The source was PBMCs, collected from the stem cell graft. The source of this sequence is a human donor who donated a stem cell graft to a child with Fanconi anemia. The V and J genes are TRBV7-9 and TRBJ2-2; TRBD1 lines up with 9 middle nucleotides. The CDR3 protein: CASSLPGQGSGELFF. In nucleotides, the sequence is TGTGCCAGCAGCCTCCCAGGACAGGGGTCCGGGGAGCTGTTTTTT.